This T cell receptor beta chain was documented in a study of blood T cells in healthy people across ages. General study findings and limits: Expanded clonotype changes were possibly confounded by unknown donor CMV status. In these data, TCR beta diversity tracked strongly with naive T cell percentage. Roughly linear declines in TCR beta diversity per million T cells occurred with age.

This clonotype was picked up a small number of times. No antigen is known for it. Together with a sample-barcoded 5' primer, a J-beta primer mix was included in a second PCR lasting 7 to 11 cycles. TCRdb re-called the 5' RACE reads with MiXCR, one entry per CDR3 protein. The sample records some 710,000 distinct CDR3 sequences, about a fifth being singletons. The origin of this receptor is a man between 70 and 80 years old in good health. The sequenced sample was blood.

CDR3 DNA sequence: TGTGCCATCAGTGACTCAGTACAAGAGACCCAGTACTTC. This translates into CAISDSVQETQYF. The rearrangement joins TRBV10-3 to TRBJ2-5, with unresolved D. V gave up 3 bases and J gave up 2 bases, with 7 bases separating them. The CDR3 extends over 13 amino acids. The germline V gene encodes CDR1 ENHRY and CDR2 SYGVKD.